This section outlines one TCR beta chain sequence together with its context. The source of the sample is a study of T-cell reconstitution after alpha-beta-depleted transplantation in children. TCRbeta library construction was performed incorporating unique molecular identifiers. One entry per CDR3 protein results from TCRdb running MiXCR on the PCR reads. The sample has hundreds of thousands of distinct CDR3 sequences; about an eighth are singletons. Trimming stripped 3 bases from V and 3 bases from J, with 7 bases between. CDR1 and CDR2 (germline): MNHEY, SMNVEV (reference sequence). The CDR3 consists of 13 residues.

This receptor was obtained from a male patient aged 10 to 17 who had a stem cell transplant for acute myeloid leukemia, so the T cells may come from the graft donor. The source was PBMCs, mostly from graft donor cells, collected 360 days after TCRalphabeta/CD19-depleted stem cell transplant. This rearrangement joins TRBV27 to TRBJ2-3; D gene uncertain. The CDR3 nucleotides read TGTGCCAGCAGTTTCTGGCAAACAGATACGCAGTATTTT. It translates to CASSFWQTDTQYF.